This TCR beta chain originates from a study of response to subunit inactivated influenza vaccine. The germline V gene has CDR1 SGHVS and CDR2 FQNEAQ. The CDR3 is 15 amino acids. The ends lost 4 bases at V and 10 bases at J; junction bases unmatched: 7. TCRdb reprocessed the RT-PCR reads with MiXCR, giving one entry per CDR3 protein. Of about 700,000 distinct CDR3 sequences listed, approximately 14% are singletons. As to this clonotype: Its antigen is as yet unknown.

General study points: It was suggested by the authors that few new T cells are recruited by each seasonal influenza vaccination.

This TCR was sampled from a man aged 50-59 years who received an inactivated influenza vaccine. Sequenced here: PBMCs from blood, sampled 14 to 15 days before vaccination. The chain employs TRBV7-8 and TRBJ2-1, with 13 bases matching TRBD2. CDR3 residues: CASSSTSGRGGEQFF. In DNA, the CDR3 is TGTGCCAGCAGCTCCACTAGCGGGAGGGGCGGGGAGCAGTTCTTC.